This T cell receptor beta chain was obtained from a study of blood T cell repertoires in COVID-19. About the study: Nucleic acid was either cDNA or gDNA, and it came from T cells, B-cell-depleted T cells, or PBMCs.

Trimming removed 3 bases from V and 8 bases from J, with 17 bases in between. CDR1 is SGHRS and CDR2 is YFSETQ in the germline V gene. This CDR3 spans 15 amino acids. Original data processing: Using reference gene primer amplification, nucleated cell counts were estimated. TCRdb keeps only in-frame clones here, not all; method: immunoSEQ multiplex PCR. The DNA was the basis for D and trimming; V, J and clone size are from that table. The data show 200,000 to 300,000 clones, 75% to 90% seen once. This TCR came from a woman in her thirties or forties with acute or convalescent COVID-19. The specimen sequenced was peripheral blood. This chain connects TRBV5-1 to TRBJ1-4, with D possibly TRBD1 on 6 matching bases. CDR3 nucleotides: TGCGCCAGCAGCTCAACCGGGACATGGGGCGAAAAACTGTTTTTT. Translation: CASSSTGTWGEKLFF.